Listed below are T cell receptor beta chains from one sample, sequenced in a study of blood T cell repertoires in COVID-19. Clones were sequenced by immunoSEQ multiplex PCR, and TCRdb holds only the in-frame ones, with some missing. This table has about 160,000 clones, around 80% appearing once. The specimen sequenced was PBMCs or T cells enriched from blood (not recorded which). The receptor source for this set is a woman aged 45-59 years in a cohort exposed to, infected with or recovered from COVID-19 (not recorded which). Each CDR3 is given without its conserved first and last residue.

j_gene,v_gene,CDR3aa
TRBJ2-3,TRBV5-6,ASSSPLGGSTDTQY
TRBJ1-2,TRBV3-1/TRBV3-2,ASSQGTPGQSYGYT
TRBJ1-4,TRBV28,ASSLPSAGVTNEKLF
TRBJ2-7,TRBV5-1,ASSYPGTVREQY
TRBJ1-2,TRBV28,ASSSPGGLYGYT
TRBJ2-5,TRBV5-1,ASFEETQY
TRBJ1-6,TRBV30,AWSAGNGASPLH
TRBJ1-2,TRBV28,ASSLSRTGAST
TRBJ2-7,TRBV13,ASSSNDRGTPYEQY
TRBJ2-1,TRBV25-1,ASSELGTSVTEQF
TRBJ1-5,TRBV2,ASSGRVNQPQH
TRBJ2-3,TRBV5-1,ASSSSGTSTDTQY
TRBJ1-2,TRBV28,ASSLRFPESGGYT
TRBJ2-1,TRBV7-3,ASSRTGSSYNEQF
TRBJ1-6,TRBV30,ACQLGSSYNSPLH
TRBJ2-7,TRBV6-2/TRBV6-3,ASSYQARYEQY
TRBJ2-4,TRBV24-1,ATSETGQENIQY
TRBJ1-3,TRBV24-1,ATSESAGGVGNTIY
TRBJ1-2,TRBV7-6,ASSSRRTANYGYT
TRBJ1-2,TRBV5-6,ASSLPDSSYGYT
TRBJ2-3,TRBV6-2/TRBV6-3,ASSGLAGMLDTQY
TRBJ1-2,TRBV4-3,ASSQGFGQTYGYT
TRBJ1-1,TRBV6-2/TRBV6-3,ASSYVGPTEAF
TRBJ2-7,TRBV5-1,ASSFEVSRVGGEQY
TRBJ1-2,TRBV19,ASSWATNYGYT
TRBJ2-7,TRBV19,ASSIGRISYEQY
TRBJ2-5,TRBV3-1/TRBV3-2,ASSPQAETQY